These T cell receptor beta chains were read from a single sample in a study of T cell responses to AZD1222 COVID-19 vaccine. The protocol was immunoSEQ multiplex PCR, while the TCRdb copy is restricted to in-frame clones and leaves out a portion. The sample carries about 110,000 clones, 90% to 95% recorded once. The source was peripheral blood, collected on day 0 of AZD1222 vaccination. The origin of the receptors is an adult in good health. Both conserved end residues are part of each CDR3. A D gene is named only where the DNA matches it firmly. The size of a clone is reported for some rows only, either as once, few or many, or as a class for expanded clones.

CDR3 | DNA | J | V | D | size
CASSPEEGSQPQHF | TGTGCCAGCAGCCCAGAAGAAGGATCTCAGCCCCAGCATTTT | TRBJ1-5 | TRBV7-9 | - | -
CASSPGGSNSPLHF | TGTGCCAGCTCACCAGGTGGGAGTAATTCACCCCTCCACTTT | TRBJ1-6 | TRBV18 | - | -
CASSYEGTSPLHF | TGTGCCAGCAGCTATGAGGGAACTTCACCCCTCCACTTT | TRBJ1-6 | TRBV7-9 | - | -
CASSQSRDGEQFF | TGTGCCAGCAGCCAGTCCAGGGATGGTGAGCAGTTCTTC | TRBJ2-1 | TRBV3-1/TRBV3-2 | - | -
CAISESPGGGEETQYF | TGTGCCATCAGTGAGTCCCCAGGGGGGGGTGAAGAGACCCAGTACTTC | TRBJ2-5 | TRBV10-3 | - | -
CASEISGGEINEQFF | TGTGCCTCCGAAATATCGGGGGGCGAAATCAATGAGCAGTTCTTC | TRBJ2-1 | TRBV10-3 | - | -
CASSLGGMNTEAFF | TGTGCCAGTAGCCTGGGAGGGATGAACACTGAAGCTTTCTTT | TRBJ1-1 | TRBV19 | - | -
CASRLTQGGTHSNQPQHF | TGTGCCAGCAGACTAACACAGGGGGGAACTCATAGCAATCAGCCCCAGCATTTT | TRBJ1-5 | TRBV5-8 | TRBD1 | -
CASSERGGYTF | TGTGCCAGCAGCGAAAGGGGGGGCTACACCTTC | TRBJ1-2 | TRBV25-1 | - | -
CASSMAPTPNTGELFF | TGTGCCAGTAGTATGGCGCCAACGCCGAACACCGGGGAGCTGTTTTTT | TRBJ2-2 | TRBV19 | - | -
CASSLQGDTIYF | TGTGCCAGCAGTCTGCAGGGGGACACCATATATTTT | TRBJ1-3 | TRBV12-3/TRBV12-4 | TRBD1 | -
CASSLTSGSTDTQYF | TGTGCCAGCAGCTTGACTAGCGGGAGCACAGATACGCAGTATTTT | TRBJ2-3 | TRBV7-2 | TRBD2 | -
CASSVVGQDRNEQFF | TGTGCCAGCAGCGTAGTGGGACAGGACAGGAATGAGCAGTTCTTC | TRBJ2-1 | TRBV9 | TRBD1 | -
CASRFRGGALSTDTQYF | TGTGCCAGTAGATTCCGCGGGGGGGCCCTTAGCACAGATACGCAGTATTTT | TRBJ2-3 | TRBV19 | TRBD2 | -
CASSSTGGAYLWDYGYTF | TGCGCCAGCAGCTCGACAGGGGGCGCTTACCTTTGGGACTATGGCTACACCTTC | TRBJ1-2 | TRBV5-1 | TRBD1 | -
CASSIDRGAAFF | TGTGCCAGTAGTATAGACAGGGGTGCAGCTTTCTTT | TRBJ1-1 | TRBV19 | - | -
CASRTGIRPPYEQYF | TGTGCCAGCCGTACGGGAATCCGGCCGCCCTACGAGCAGTACTTC | TRBJ2-7 | TRBV27 | - | -
CSGRTGGQDGYTF | TGCAGCGGTCGGACAGGGGGCCAGGATGGCTACACCTTC | TRBJ1-2 | TRBV29-1 | TRBD1 | -
CASSGGLAGYNEQFF | TGTGCCAGCAGCGGGGGACTAGCGGGCTACAATGAGCAGTTCTTC | TRBJ2-1 | TRBV11-2 | TRBD2 | -
CASSESPGATGNTIYF | TGTGCCAGCAGTGAAAGTCCGGGGGCTACTGGAAACACCATATATTTT | TRBJ1-3 | TRBV6-1 | - | -
CASSLGVRVMFFNSPLHF | TGCGCCAGCAGTCTCGGGGTCAGGGTCATGTTTTTTAATTCACCCCTCCACTTT | TRBJ1-6 | TRBV23-1 | - | -
CAWKGVGGNQPQHF | TGTGCCTGGAAAGGAGTGGGTGGCAATCAGCCCCAGCATTTT | TRBJ1-5 | TRBV30 | - | -
CASSPSGTGPGTEAFF | TGTGCCAGCTCACCTTCCGGGACAGGGCCCGGCACTGAAGCTTTCTTT | TRBJ1-1 | TRBV18 | TRBD1 | -
CASSIDRVSAGYGYTF | TGTGCCAGTAGTATAGACCGGGTCTCCGCGGGCTATGGCTACACCTTC | TRBJ1-2 | TRBV19 | - | -
CASTEAGAGGYTF | TGTGCCAGCACCGAAGCGGGGGCGGGGGGCTACACCTTC | TRBJ1-2 | TRBV12-3/TRBV12-4 | - | -
CAWSSGRAYEQYF | TGTGCCTGGAGTAGCGGGAGGGCCTACGAGCAGTACTTC | TRBJ2-7 | TRBV30 | TRBD2 | -
CASTFGGRAFF | TGTGCCAGCACCTTCGGAGGGAGGGCTTTCTTT | TRBJ1-1 | TRBV12-3/TRBV12-4 | - | -
CASSPSTQEPQHF | TGTGCCAGCAGCCCTTCCACTCAGGAGCCCCAGCATTTT | TRBJ1-5 | TRBV12-3/TRBV12-4 | - | -
CASSQVAGGTDTQYF | TGCGCCAGCAGCCAAGTGGCGGGGGGCACAGATACGCAGTATTTT | TRBJ2-3 | TRBV4-3 | TRBD2 | -
CASSVADTTRAGNTIYF | TGTGCCAGCAGCGTGGCGGACACGACAAGGGCTGGAAACACCATATATTTT | TRBJ1-3 | TRBV9 | - | once
CASSQIGDTLGPGYTF | TGCGCCAGCAGCCAAATAGGGGACACTCTGGGCCCTGGCTACACCTTC | TRBJ1-2 | TRBV4-1 | - | -
CASSGLGTVKHTEAFF | TGTGCCAGCAGCGGATTGGGGACAGTAAAACACACTGAAGCTTTCTTT | TRBJ1-1 | TRBV11-2 | TRBD1 | once
CASSQASGQPQHF | TGTGCCAGCAGTCAGGCTTCAGGTCAGCCCCAGCATTTT | TRBJ1-5 | TRBV12-3/TRBV12-4 | - | -
CASSYDRPSTNYGYTF | TGTGCCAGCAGTTATGACAGACCATCGACTAACTATGGCTACACCTTC | TRBJ1-2 | TRBV6-5 | - | -
CASSLGLSGGYTF | TGTGCCAGCAGCTTAGGACTGTCGGGTGGCTACACCTTC | TRBJ1-2 | TRBV7-3 | - | -
CASSLDHTEAFF | TGCGCCAGCAGCTTGGACCACACTGAAGCTTTCTTT | TRBJ1-1 | TRBV5-1 | - | -
CASSLGGKREPTYEQYF | TGTGCCAGCAGCTTGGGCGGCAAGCGGGAACCGACCTACGAGCAGTACTTC | TRBJ2-7 | TRBV5-6 | TRBD2 | -
CASHIEFF | TGTGCCAGCCACATAGAGTTCTTC | TRBJ2-1 | TRBV27 | - | -
CASSPGTLQETQYF | TGCGCCAGCAGCCCTGGGACTCTTCAAGAGACCCAGTACTTC | TRBJ2-5 | TRBV5-1 | - | -
CASREDSNSNQPQHF | TGTGCCAGCAGAGAAGACAGCAATAGCAATCAGCCCCAGCATTTT | TRBJ1-5 | TRBV28 | - | once
CASTAGQGMWTQYF | TGTGCCAGTACAGCGGGCCAGGGTATGTGGACCCAGTACTTC | TRBJ2-5 | TRBV19 | - | -
CASSSPRAANYGYTF | TGTGCCAGCAGCTCGCCAAGGGCAGCTAACTATGGCTACACCTTC | TRBJ1-2 | TRBV7-2 | - | -
CASSLFLSGTGNTIYF | TGTGCCAGTAGCCTTTTTTTATCCGGGACTGGAAACACCATATATTTT | TRBJ1-3 | TRBV19 | - | -
CASSQDGQDDQPQHF | TGTGCCAGCAGCCAAGACGGACAGGACGATCAGCCCCAGCATTTT | TRBJ1-5 | TRBV7-2 | TRBD1 | -
CASSLVGEKLFF | TGTGCCAGCAGCTTAGTGGGAGAAAAACTGTTTTTT | TRBJ1-4 | TRBV7-2 | - | -
CASSVESRGWETQYF | TGTGCCAGCAGCGTGGAGTCCAGGGGTTGGGAGACCCAGTACTTC | TRBJ2-5 | TRBV9 | - | -
CASSLPGALNSPLHF | TGTGCCAGCAGTTTACCGGGGGCACTAAATTCACCCCTCCACTTT | TRBJ1-6 | TRBV27 | - | few
CAWSVRIGTGGQYNEQFF | TGTGCCTGGAGTGTACGGATCGGGACAGGGGGACAGTACAATGAGCAGTTCTTC | TRBJ2-1 | TRBV30 | TRBD1 | -